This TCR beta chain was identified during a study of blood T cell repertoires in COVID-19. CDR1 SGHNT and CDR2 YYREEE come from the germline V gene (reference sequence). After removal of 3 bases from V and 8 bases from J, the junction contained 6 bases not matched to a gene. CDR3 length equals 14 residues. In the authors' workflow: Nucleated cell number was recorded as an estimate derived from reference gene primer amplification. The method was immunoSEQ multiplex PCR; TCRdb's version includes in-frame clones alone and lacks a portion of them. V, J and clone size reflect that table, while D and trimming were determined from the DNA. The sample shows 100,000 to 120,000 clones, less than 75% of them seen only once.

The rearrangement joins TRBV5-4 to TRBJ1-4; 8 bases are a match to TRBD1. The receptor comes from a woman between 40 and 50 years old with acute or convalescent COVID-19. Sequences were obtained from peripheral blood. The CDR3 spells CASSSDRGGEKLFF. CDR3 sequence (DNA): TGTGCCAGCAGCTCTGACAGGGGTGGAGAAAAACTGTTTTTT.